This entry describes one T cell receptor (beta chain). Sequenced by immunoSEQ multiplex PCR; TCRdb stores in-frame clones only, minus some. Here the sample spans around 400,000 clones, approximately 89% being singletons. This sample is drawn from a study of blood T cell repertoires in COVID-19. Study summary: Sample material is recorded as cDNA or gDNA derived from T cells, B-cell-depleted T cells, or PBMCs.

V lost 2 bases and J 6 bases, leaving 19 bases between the germline ends. This CDR3 is built from 16 residues. Per germline, CDR1 MNHEY and CDR2 SVGAGI. The chain uses TRBV6-5 and TRBJ1-2; D might be TRBD1 (5 bases). The sequenced sample was peripheral blood. The sequence was collected from a woman aged 55-75 years with COVID-19, enrolled during active disease. The CDR3 DNA is TGTGCCAGCAGTTACACTAACGCCGCGGGGGGAAATGGCTACACCTTC. Protein sequence: CASSYTNAAGGNGYTF.